Following are 18 T cell receptor beta chains from one sample sequenced in a study of CD8+CD57+ T cells in acquired aplastic anemia. Those patients picked for sequencing had displayed CD8+CD57+ cell expansion on flow cytometry. Profiling of TCR beta VDJ combinations and CDR3 sequences used genomic DNA as template. In TCRdb, the reads were re-called with MiXCR into one record per CDR3 protein. The table has 55,000 to 60,000 distinct CDR3 sequences, approximately 54% seen once. What was sequenced was sorted CD4+, CD8+, or CD8+CD57+ T cells (not recorded which) from PBMCs. Receptors were obtained from a human donor with aplastic anemia.

A word on this clonotype: Lacking the conserved final phenylalanine or tryptophan, this CDR3 likely reflects a read error. V and J are TRBV24-1 and TRBJ2-3; tentative D call: TRBD1 (5 bases). The germline V and J ends were trimmed by 5 bases and 6 bases, with 17 bases remaining between them. This CDR3 has 15 amino acids. In germline, CDR1 is KGHDR, CDR2 SFDVKD. The CDR3 spells CATSAFREDTDTQYL. The CDR3, as DNA: TGTGCCACCAGTGCTTTCAGGGAAGACACGGATACGCAGTATCTT.

This clonotype was seen once. The V gene is TRBV19, the J gene TRBJ1-3, with 8 bases matching TRBD1. V was pared by 4 bases and J by 2 bases, with 4 bases of the junction left unmatched. The CDR3 sequence is 15 residues long. CDR1 is LNHDA, CDR2 SQIVND, per germline (reference sequence). The CDR3 loop reads CASSRDRTTGNTIYF. CDR3 in DNA: TGTGCCAGTAGTAGGGACAGGACCACTGGAAACACCATATATTTT.

This chain uses TRBV19 with TRBJ1-2, with D possibly being TRBD1 (6 bases). Trimming cost V 7 bases and J 6 bases, with 18 bases left between them. This CDR3 is 14 amino acids long. Germline CDR1 and CDR2: LNHDA and SQIVND (reference sequence). Here the CDR3 reads CASTVTGHRDGYTF. For the CDR3, the DNA is TGTGCCAGTACAGTAACAGGGCATCGAGATGGCTACACCTTC.

The chain carries TRBV2 and TRBJ2-7; no reliable D call. Looked up from germline, CDR1 is SNHLY and CDR2 is FYNNEI. This CDR3 contains 12 residues. V was clipped by 6 bases and J by 0 bases, with 6 bases between them. This chain's CDR3 is CASRWGSYEQYV. CDR3 nucleotide sequence: TGTGCCAGCAGATGGGGCTCCTACGAGCAGTACGTC.

This clonotype turned up a few times. V usage is TRBV7-9 and J usage is TRBJ2-7; TRBD1 aligns across 8 bases. V gave up 6 bases and J gave up 3 bases; unmatched junction bases: 4. CDR3 size: 13 residues. CDR1 and CDR2 from the germline V gene are SEHNR and FQNEAQ (reference sequence). The CDR3 here is CASRTDRDYEQYF. The CDR3 nucleotides are TGTGCCAGCAGGACGGACAGGGACTACGAGCAGTACTTC.

This clonotype showed up many times. CDR3: CASSRSGGRIEQFF. CDR3 DNA sequence: TGTGCCAGCAGCCGTAGCGGGGGAAGAATTGAGCAGTTCTTC. The chain carries TRBV9 and TRBJ2-1; 9 bases align to TRBD2. V was pared by 4 bases and J by 9 bases, with 8 bases of the junction left unmatched. Germline lookup yields CDR1 SGDLS and CDR2 YYNGEE. CDR3 size: 14 residues.

This clonotype was recorded many times. The chain links TRBV5-4 to TRBJ1-2; D is unresolved. CDR3 length: 17 amino acids. Per the germline V gene, CDR1 is SGHNT and CDR2 is YYREEE (reference sequence). Deletions cut 0 bases from V and 3 bases from J, with 18 bases between. The DNA for the CDR3 is TGTGCCAGCAGCTTGGACCGGGCCCCCTCTTCGGACTATGGCTACACCTTC. Its protein is CASSLDRAPSSDYGYTF.

The rearrangement joins TRBV27 to TRBJ2-1; either TRBD1 or TRBD2 may supply D (5 bases each). The V gene's germline CDR1 is MNHEY and CDR2 SMNVEV (reference sequence). The CDR3 extends over 14 amino acids. Trimming cost V 3 bases and J 1 base, with 7 bases left between them. CDR3 in DNA: TGTGCCAGCAGTTTCGGGGCTTCCTACAATGAGCAGTTCTTC. This translates into CASSFGASYNEQFF.

The J gene is TRBJ1-4, the V gene TRBV15; D remains unclear. V was shortened by 1 base and J by 8 bases, with 17 bases between the two germline ends. The length of the CDR3 is 16 residues. Germline V lookup: CDR1 LNHNV, CDR2 YYDKDF (reference sequence). As DNA, the CDR3 is TGTGCCACCAGCAGAGTTGGGCAAACTCGAACCGAAAAACTGTTTTTT. It specifies CATSRVGQTRTEKLFF.

This chain's CDR3 is CASRPDRSYEQYF. Here the CDR3 DNA reads TGCGCCAGCAGGCCGGACCGCTCCTACGAGCAGTACTTC. The chain joins TRBV10-1 to TRBJ2-7; D not resolved. The V and J ends lost 6 bases and 0 bases respectively, with 9 bases between them. The CDR3 consists of 13 residues. Germline V gene data show CDR1 as WNHNN and CDR2 as SYGVQD (reference sequence).

As for this clonotype: Germline and junction disagree at one end, which may indicate a read error. The chain couples TRBV24-1 to TRBJ1-2; no reliable D call. The CDR3 sequence is 12 residues long. CDR1 and CDR2 (germline): KGHDR, SFDVKD. CDR3 nucleotides: TGTGCCAGCAGTTACTTCCTTTATGGCTACACCTTC. This codes for CASSYFLYGYTF.

This rearrangement joins TRBV20-1 to TRBJ2-1; TRBD2 is a possible D gene (5 bases). Germline V gene lookup returns CDR1 DFQATT and CDR2 SNEGSKA (reference sequence). Trimming shortened V by 5 bases and J by 0 bases, and 14 bases separated the two germline ends. The CDR3 covers 15 residues. CDR3 in amino acids: CSASPLASSYNEQFF. CDR3 bases: TGCAGTGCTTCCCCTCTAGCTAGCTCCTACAATGAGCAGTTCTTC.

The chain combines TRBV28 with TRBJ2-1, with TRBD2 matching over 7 bases. J was trimmed by 4 bases and V by 3 bases; bases with no gene match: 6. The CDR3 is 15 residues long. From germline, CDR1 is MDHEN and CDR2 SYDVKM. Here the CDR3 reads CASSFARGGYNEQFF. DNA for the CDR3: TGTGCCAGCAGTTTTGCCCGCGGGGGTTACAATGAGCAGTTCTTC.

This clonotype came up a few times. The V gene is TRBV10-3, the J gene TRBJ2-7; D remains unclear. Trimming took off 0 bases at V and 7 bases at J, with 7 bases between the two ends. The CDR3 runs to 12 residues. In germline, CDR1 is ENHRY, CDR2 SYGVKD. This CDR3 is CAISESVREQYF. The CDR3, as DNA: TGTGCCATCAGTGAGTCGGTGAGAGAGCAGTACTTC.

This chain joins TRBV10-2 and TRBJ2-3, with TRBD2 identical over 10 bases. Germline assignment: CDR1 WSHSY and CDR2 SAAADI. V trimming: 0 bases; J trimming: 4 bases; junction bases outside the gene matches: 7. CDR3 length: 17 residues. The CDR3 reads CASSESRAGGPSDTQYF. The CDR3 nucleotides are TGCGCCAGCAGTGAGTCGAGAGCGGGGGGGCCCTCAGATACGCAGTATTTT.

For this clonotype: In this CDR3 the conserved last residue, phenylalanine or tryptophan, is missing, so a read error is likely. This sequence joins TRBV6-1 and TRBJ2-2; D is uncertain. The CDR3 has 14 amino acids. The V gene's germline CDR1 is MNHNS and CDR2 SASEGT. The V end was cut by 1 base, the J end by 3 bases, with 6 bases between. The CDR3: CASSEVGYTGELFL. In DNA form, the CDR3 reads TGTGCCAGCAGTGAAGTAGGGTACACCGGGGAGCTGTTTCTT.

J is TRBJ2-5 and V is TRBV2, with D unresolved. The CDR3 consists of 12 residues. Germline lookup yields CDR1 SNHLY and CDR2 FYNNEI. Trimming took off 4 bases at V and 5 bases at J, with 8 bases between the two ends. CDR3 sequence reads: CASSAGHETQYF. The CDR3 coding sequence is TGTGCCAGCAGTGCTGGCCATGAGACCCAGTACTTC.

This chain joins TRBV19 and TRBJ2-1; the match to TRBD2 covers 9 bases. The V gene's germline CDR1 is LNHDA and CDR2 SQIVND (reference sequence). Trimming cost V 5 bases and J 3 bases; bases outside gene matches: 5. The CDR3 is 15 residues long. Here the CDR3 reads CASSYSGGNYNEQFF. The CDR3 DNA reads as TGTGCCAGTAGTTATAGCGGGGGTAACTACAATGAGCAGTTCTTC. Drawing the rest from reference TRBV19 and TRBJ2-1, the complete variable domain is DGGITQSPKYLFRKEGQNVTLSCEQNLNHDAMYWYRQDPGQGLRLIYYSQIVNDFQKGDIAEGYSVSREKKESFPLTVTSAQKNPTAFYLCASSYSGGNYNEQFFGPGTRLTVL.